This T cell receptor beta chain was sequenced during a study of HIV-infected patients and healthy controls. cDNA was made from 500 ng RNA using alpha and beta constant primers. Alpha and beta chain libraries were made separately by chain-specific third strand synthesis with multiplexing indices. Ligation attached cDNA to a 5' RACE adapter that carried a random hexamer and SP2 site. MiXCR was run by TCRdb on the 5' RACE reads, yielding one entry per CDR3 protein. Of under 20,000 distinct CDR3 sequences listed, approximately 5% were seen once; the top ten hold 1.5% to 2%. This clonotype was seen ten or more times. Its antigen is unidentified. Whole blood was used without fractionation, so all unsorted peripheral T cells were included. A roughly 2.5 ml peripheral blood sample was taken for RNA. Germline V gene data show CDR1 as MNHEY and CDR2 as SVGEGT. With 2 bases removed from V and 4 bases from J, the gap between germline ends came to 14 bases. The CDR3 consists of 15 residues.

Study results and limitations: HIV-infected patients and controls differed significantly in mean usage of eight alpha and eight beta V genes. Healthy controls carried many MAIT alpha-chain CDR3s, while HIV+ repertoires had few.

This receptor was identified in an adult in good health. What was sequenced was blood. The chain combines TRBV6-2 or TRBV6-3 with TRBJ2-5; D gene uncertain. The chain's CDR3 is CASSYLLGSGETQYF. CDR3 in DNA: TGTGCCAGCAGTTACCTTCTAGGTTCAGGAGAGACCCAGTACTTC.